This T cell receptor beta chain emerged from a study of regulatory T cells in long-lasting Graves disease. As to time point: newly diagnosed GD, antithyroid drugs for less than 3 months. The TCR library was made from RNA extracted from PBMCs. This clonotype turned up a few times. The trim removed 7 bases at V and 2 bases at J, leaving 5 bases unmatched. Looked up from germline, CDR1 is LNHDA and CDR2 is SQIVND (reference sequence). The CDR3 sequence is 15 residues long. According to the study, TCR beta libraries were built with iRepertoire HTBI primers and CDR3-region Arm-PCR. TCRdb re-called the multiplex PCR reads through MiXCR, storing one row per CDR3 protein. The data hold about 500,000 distinct CDR3 sequences, with 15% to 20% observed a single time. The same data also went into a second study, on T cells in Graves' hyperthyroidism and ophthalmopathy.

The sequencing here drew on peripheral blood mononuclear cells (PBMCs), taken at new diagnosis, from a patient treated with antithyroid drugs. The chain links TRBV19 to TRBJ2-1, with 10 positions matching TRBD2. The sequence came from a man in his forties with Graves disease. DNA for the CDR3: TGTGCCAGTAAGCTAGCGGGAGCTACCTACAATGAGCAGTTCTTC. It specifies CASKLAGATYNEQFF.